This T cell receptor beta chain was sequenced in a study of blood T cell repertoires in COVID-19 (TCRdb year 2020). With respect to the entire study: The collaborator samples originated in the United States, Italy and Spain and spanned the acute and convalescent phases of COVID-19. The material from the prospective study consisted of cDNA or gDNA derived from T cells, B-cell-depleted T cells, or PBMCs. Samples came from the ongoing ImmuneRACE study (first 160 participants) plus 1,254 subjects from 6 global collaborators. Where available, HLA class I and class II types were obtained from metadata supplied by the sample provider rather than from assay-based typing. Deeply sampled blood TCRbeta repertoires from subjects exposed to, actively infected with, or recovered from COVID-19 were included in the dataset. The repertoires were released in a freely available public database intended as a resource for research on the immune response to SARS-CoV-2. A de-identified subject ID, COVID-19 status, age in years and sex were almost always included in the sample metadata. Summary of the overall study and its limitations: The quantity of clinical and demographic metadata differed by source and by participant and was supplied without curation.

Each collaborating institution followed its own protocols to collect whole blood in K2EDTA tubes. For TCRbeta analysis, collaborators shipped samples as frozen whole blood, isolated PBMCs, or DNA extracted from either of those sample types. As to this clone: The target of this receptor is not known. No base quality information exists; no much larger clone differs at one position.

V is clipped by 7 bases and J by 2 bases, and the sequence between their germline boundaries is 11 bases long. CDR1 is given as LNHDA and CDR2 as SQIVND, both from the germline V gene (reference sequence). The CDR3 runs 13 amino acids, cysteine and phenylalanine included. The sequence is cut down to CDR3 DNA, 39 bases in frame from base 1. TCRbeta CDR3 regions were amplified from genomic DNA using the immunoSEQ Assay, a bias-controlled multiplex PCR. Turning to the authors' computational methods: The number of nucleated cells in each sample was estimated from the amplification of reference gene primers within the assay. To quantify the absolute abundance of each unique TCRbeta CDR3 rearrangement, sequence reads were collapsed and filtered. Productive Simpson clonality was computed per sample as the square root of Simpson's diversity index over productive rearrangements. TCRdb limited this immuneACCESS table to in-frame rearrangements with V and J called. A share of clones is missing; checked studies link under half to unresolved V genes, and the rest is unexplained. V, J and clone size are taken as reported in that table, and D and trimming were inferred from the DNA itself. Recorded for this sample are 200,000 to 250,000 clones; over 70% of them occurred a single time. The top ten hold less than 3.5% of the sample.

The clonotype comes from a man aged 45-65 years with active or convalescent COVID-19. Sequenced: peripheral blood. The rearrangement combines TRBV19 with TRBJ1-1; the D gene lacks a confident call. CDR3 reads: CASTQDLNTEAFF. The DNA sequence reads TGTGCCAGTACACAAGACTTAAACACTGAAGCTTTCTTT.